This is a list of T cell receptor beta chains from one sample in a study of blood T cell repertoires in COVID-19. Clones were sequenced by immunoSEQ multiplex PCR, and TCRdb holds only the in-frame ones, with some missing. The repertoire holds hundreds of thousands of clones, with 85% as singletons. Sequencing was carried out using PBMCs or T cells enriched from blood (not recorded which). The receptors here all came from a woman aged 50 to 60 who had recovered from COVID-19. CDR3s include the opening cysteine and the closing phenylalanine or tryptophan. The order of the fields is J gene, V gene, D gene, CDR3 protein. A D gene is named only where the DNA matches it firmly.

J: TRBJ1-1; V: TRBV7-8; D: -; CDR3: CASTLRGGIGTEAFF
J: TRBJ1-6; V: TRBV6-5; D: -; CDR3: CASISPGWPLHF
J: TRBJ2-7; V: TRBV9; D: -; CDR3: CASSVAPSPSYEQYF
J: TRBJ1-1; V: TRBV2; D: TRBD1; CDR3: CASVRQGAWDTEAFF
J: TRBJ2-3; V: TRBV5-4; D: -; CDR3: CASSLARGLSSSTQYF
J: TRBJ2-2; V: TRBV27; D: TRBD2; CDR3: CASSFTGTSGSVFGELFF
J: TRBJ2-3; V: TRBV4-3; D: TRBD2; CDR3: CASSQDPSGADTQYF
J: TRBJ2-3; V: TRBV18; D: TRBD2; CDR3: CASSPIRGGTDTQYF
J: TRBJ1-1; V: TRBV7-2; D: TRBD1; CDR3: CASSVRGAEAFF
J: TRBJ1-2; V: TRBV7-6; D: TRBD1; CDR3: CASSFGAGGSLDGYTF
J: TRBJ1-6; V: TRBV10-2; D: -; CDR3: CASSDSIRSPLHF
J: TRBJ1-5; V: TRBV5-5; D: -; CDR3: CASSFGRDNQPQHF
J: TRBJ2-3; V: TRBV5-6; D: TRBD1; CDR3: CASHPFGRTGGADTQYF
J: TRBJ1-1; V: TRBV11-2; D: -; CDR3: CASSLGTVAAFF
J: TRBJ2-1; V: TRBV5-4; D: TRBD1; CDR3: CASSLEQGAYNEQFF
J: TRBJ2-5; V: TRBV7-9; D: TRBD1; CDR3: CASSHWDRGGETQYF